The 26 T cell receptor beta chains presented below share a single source sample, sequenced in a study of blood T cells in healthy people across ages. Using a J-beta primer mix together with a sample-barcoded 5' primer, a second PCR was run for roughly 7 to 12 cycles. From the 5' RACE reads, TCRdb called clonotypes with MiXCR, one entry per CDR3 protein. The table has 800,000 to 950,000 distinct CDR3 sequences, 25% to 30% seen once. A further study also used this sample, focusing on T cells of mothers and their children.

The sequenced sample was blood. The receptors were gathered from a woman aged 35 to 49 in good health.

The genes are TRBV11-2 and TRBJ2-5; no definite D call. The germline gives CDR1 SGHAT, CDR2 FQNNGV. Trimming took 2 bases from V and 12 from J, leaving 10 bases between them. The CDR3 contains 11 residues. The CDR3 region is CASSLSNVKYF. DNA for the CDR3: TGTGCCAGCAGCTTATCTAATGTAAAGTACTTC. Combining the CDR3 with reference TRBV11-2 and TRBJ2-5 gives the whole variable domain EAGVAQSPRYKIIEKRQSVAFWCNPISGHATLYWYQQILGQGPKLLIQFQNNGVVDDSQLPKDRFSAERLKGVDSTLKIQPAKLEDSAVYLCASSLSNVKYFGPGTRLLVL.

A word on this clonotype: A much larger clone lies a single base off, so this may be a read error. Here the CDR3 omits its conserved ending phenylalanine or tryptophan, so a read error is the likely source. This chain connects TRBV6-5 to TRBJ2-2; D tentatively fits TRBD1 or TRBD2 (5 bases each). V was clipped by 6 bases and J by 1 base, with 15 bases between them. CDR1 MNHEY and CDR2 SVGAGI come from the germline V gene. There are 16 residues in the CDR3. The CDR3 DNA reads as TGTGCCAGCAGACCCCCGGGACGGGGGAACACCGGGGAGCTGTTTTGT. Protein product: CASRPPGRGNTGELFC.

The chain uses TRBV5-5 and TRBJ2-1, with TRBD2 identical over 10 bases. This CDR3 has 18 amino acids. The V segment lost 2 bases and the J segment 0 bases; nucleotides outside the gene matches: 8. Germline CDR1 reads SGHKS; CDR2 reads YYEKEE (reference sequence). CDR3 loop: CASSFAAGGQFSYNEQFF. In DNA, the CDR3 is TGTGCCAGCAGCTTTGCAGCGGGGGGGCAGTTCTCCTACAATGAGCAGTTCTTC.

The chain recombines TRBV2 with TRBJ2-7; 8 nucleotides align to TRBD1. V dropped 8 bases and J dropped 3; count of bases not matched to a gene: 6. The CDR3 has 13 residues. Germline assignment: CDR1 SNHLY and CDR2 FYNNEI. CDR3 coding DNA: TGTGCCAGCCGCCGGGACAGGCTCTACGAGCAGTACTTC. As protein: CASRRDRLYEQYF.

This clonotype was counted a few times. The gene calls are TRBV29-1 and TRBJ2-1, with D possibly being TRBD1 or TRBD2 (6 bases each). CDR3 size: 13 residues. CDR1 and CDR2 from the germline V gene are SQVTM and ANQGSEA. V gave up 6 bases and J gave up 2 bases, with 11 bases separating them. The CDR3 nucleotides read TGCAGCGTGACCGGGGGCCCCTACAATGAGCAGTTCTTC. The encoded protein is CSVTGGPYNEQFF.

This clonotype was counted ten times or more. This chain uses TRBV12-3 or TRBV12-4 with TRBJ2-7; either TRBD1 or TRBD2 may fit D (5 bases each). The CDR3 contains 16 residues. Deletions cut 7 bases from V and 1 base from J, with 20 bases between. The CDR3 is CASTSWDRPISYEQYF. The CDR3 bases are TGTGCCAGCACATCCTGGGACCGTCCTATTTCCTACGAGCAGTACTTC.

This chain's CDR3 is CSASGTIRDTQYF. As DNA, the CDR3 is TGCAGTGCTAGTGGGACTATTAGAGATACGCAGTATTTT. The chain combines TRBV20-1 with TRBJ2-3, with 7 nucleotides matching TRBD2. CDR1 and CDR2 (germline): DFQATT, SNEGSKA (reference sequence). The CDR3 covers 13 residues. J was trimmed by 5 bases and V by 3 bases; bases with no gene match: 5.

The V and J genes are TRBV7-2 and TRBJ2-2, with 8 bases matching TRBD1. The germline CDR1 and CDR2 sequences are SGHTA and FQGNSA. With V trimmed by 0 bases and J by 4 bases, 1 base remained unmatched. The CDR3 is made up of 15 amino acids. CDR3 amino acids: CASSLAGQGTGELFF. Here the CDR3 DNA reads TGTGCCAGCAGCTTAGCCGGACAGGGCACCGGGGAGCTGTTTTTT. The variable domain in full, completed from reference TRBV7-2 and TRBJ2-2, reads GAGVSQSPSNKVTEKGKDVELRCDPISGHTALYWYRQSLGQGLEFLIYFQGNSAPDKSGLPSDRFSAERTGGSVSTLTIQRTQQEDSAVYLCASSLAGQGTGELFFGEGSRLTVL.

This clonotype was counted a few times. The rearrangement uses TRBV5-1 and TRBJ2-4; perhaps TRBD1 as D (6 bases). The CDR3 covers 16 residues. Germline V gives CDR1 SGHRS, CDR2 YFSETQ. The V end was cut by 2 bases, the J end by 1 base, with 13 bases between. Here the CDR3 reads CASSFEPTGAKNIQYF. The CDR3 DNA reads as TGCGCCAGCAGCTTTGAACCAACAGGGGCCAAAAACATTCAGTACTTC. Filled out from reference TRBV5-1 and TRBJ2-4, the complete variable domain reads KAGVTQTPRYLIKTRGQQVTLSCSPISGHRSVSWYQQTPGQGLQFLFEYFSETQRNKGNFPGRFSGRQFSNSRSEMNVSTLELGDSALYLCASSFEPTGAKNIQYFGAGTRLSVL.

Many counts were recorded for this clonotype. V is TRBV7-2 and J is TRBJ2-1; TRBD2 matches at 10 bases. The V segment lost 1 base and the J segment 2 bases; nucleotides outside the gene matches: 2. The CDR3 sequence is 16 residues long. The germline CDR1 and CDR2 sequences are SGHTA and FQGNSA. CDR3 coding DNA: TGTGCCAGCAGCTTAGATCTAGCGGGGGCCTACAATGAGCAGTTCTTC. Amino acids: CASSLDLAGAYNEQFF.

This clonotype was detected a few times. The CDR3, as DNA: TGTGCCAGCAGGAGGACAGGGGGGGCCGAGCAGTACTTC. The encoded protein is CASRRTGGAEQYF. The chain joins TRBV2 to TRBJ2-7, with 10 bases lining up with TRBD1. The germline V gene has CDR1 SNHLY and CDR2 FYNNEI. The CDR3 consists of 13 residues. Trimming removed 6 bases from V and 6 bases from J; junction bases left unmatched: 5.

This clonotype was recorded a few times. A much larger clone lies one base from this, so it may be a read error. V gene TRBV5-1 combines with J gene TRBJ2-3, with 11 bases that match TRBD2. Germline V gene lookup returns CDR1 SGHRS and CDR2 YFSETQ. The CDR3 contains 14 residues. The CDR3 loop is CAGRLAGGTDTQYF. For the CDR3, the DNA is TGCGCCGGCAGGCTAGCGGGGGGAACAGATACGCAGTATTTT.

This clonotype was seen at least ten times. V and J are TRBV28 and TRBJ2-5; D is unresolved. Germline CDR1 and CDR2: MDHEN and SYDVKM. The CDR3 runs 12 residues. Trimming took 6 bases from V and 1 from J, leaving 6 bases between them. The chain's CDR3 is CASSLSQETQYF. The CDR3 region has the DNA TGTGCCAGCAGCTTGTCCCAAGAGACCCAGTACTTC.

This clonotype was counted a single time. This chain connects TRBV6-5 to TRBJ1-5; 10 bases are shared with TRBD1. The length of the CDR3 is 15 residues. Per the germline V gene, CDR1 is MNHEY and CDR2 is SVGAGI. V trimming: 5 bases; J trimming: 5 bases; junction bases outside the gene matches: 6. The CDR3 DNA reads TGTGCCAGCAGTGAGACAGGGGGCGCGGATCAGCCCCAGCATTTT. This encodes CASSETGGADQPQHF.

The rearrangement uses TRBV6-5 and TRBJ2-5, with TRBD2 identical over 9 bases. V trimming: 0 bases; J trimming: 11 bases; junction bases outside the gene matches: 19. This CDR3 is built from 18 residues. Germline V lookup: CDR1 MNHEY, CDR2 SVGAGI. In nucleotides, the CDR3 is TGTGCCAGCAGTTACTCCAAGCAGCGGGGGGCTACCAGGTATGAGCAGTACTTC. Its protein is CASSYSKQRGATRYEQYF.

The V gene is TRBV5-1, the J gene TRBJ2-3; 9 bases are shared with TRBD2. J was trimmed by 5 bases and V by 4 bases; bases with no gene match: 11. CDR1 is SGHRS and CDR2 is YFSETQ in the germline V gene. The CDR3 length is 16 residues. The DNA of the CDR3 is TGCGCCAGCAGCCTCCCGGCGGGGGGGCTGGGAGATACGCAGTATTTT. It is translated as CASSLPAGGLGDTQYF.

This clonotype was seen ten or more times. V gene TRBV6-5 combines with J gene TRBJ1-2, with D possibly being TRBD1 (5 bases). The V and J ends lost 2 bases and 0 bases respectively, with 7 bases between them. Germline CDR1 is MNHEY and CDR2 is SVGAGI. The CDR3 length is 14 residues. The CDR3 sequence: CASSYRGANYGYTF. The CDR3 DNA reads TGTGCCAGCAGTTACAGAGGGGCTAACTATGGCTACACCTTC.

V gene TRBV12-3 or TRBV12-4 combines with J gene TRBJ1-2; D remains ambiguous. The V end lost 6 bases, the J end lost 4 bases, and 9 bases lay between the germline ends. The CDR3 runs to 12 residues. The CDR3 sequence: CASSIPGYGYTF. In DNA, the CDR3 is TGTGCCAGCAGCATTCCGGGCTATGGCTACACCTTC.

This chain connects TRBV12-3 or TRBV12-4 to TRBJ2-3; 7 bases fit TRBD1. The CDR3 runs 14 residues. Trimming removed 5 bases from V and 0 bases from J; junction bases left unmatched: 2. The CDR3 spells CASSMGQSTDTQYF. DNA of the CDR3: TGTGCCAGCAGTATGGGACAGAGCACAGATACGCAGTATTTT.

This chain joins TRBV28 and TRBJ2-1; 10 bases are shared with TRBD2. Germline V gives CDR1 MDHEN, CDR2 SYDVKM. This CDR3 comprises 13 residues. V shed 6 bases and J 10 bases; nucleotides not matched to a gene: 6. This chain's CDR3 is CASSSLLAGEQFF. For the CDR3, the DNA is TGTGCCAGCAGCTCCTTACTAGCGGGGGAGCAGTTCTTC.

This clonotype came up a few times. A junction boundary mismatches the germline segment, possibly from a read error. The chain joins TRBV7-7 to TRBJ2-5, with D perhaps given as TRBD1 or TRBD2 (6 bases each). The length of the CDR3 is 14 residues. Germline lookup yields CDR1 SSHAT and CDR2 FNYEAQ (reference sequence). The CDR3 reads CASSLAPPGATQYF. DNA of the CDR3: TGTGCTAGCAGCTTAGCGCCCCCGGGGGCGACCCAGTACTTC.

This chain's CDR3 is CATSRDAQMLNTIYF. The CDR3 DNA follows: TGTGCCACCAGCAGAGACGCGCAGATGCTAAACACCATATATTTT. The chain is built from TRBV15 and TRBJ1-3, with D unresolved. Germline V gene lookup returns CDR1 LNHNV and CDR2 YYDKDF (reference sequence). Trimming cost V 0 bases and J 6 bases, with 12 bases left between them. The CDR3 loop spans 15 amino acids.

The rearrangement joins TRBV7-2 to TRBJ2-7; D gene unclear. V lost 2 bases to trimming and J lost 0 bases, with 8 bases between them. The CDR3 extends over 14 amino acids. CDR1 SGHTA and CDR2 FQGNSA come from the germline V gene. The CDR3 is CASSLIISSYEQYF. The CDR3 nucleotides are TGTGCCAGCAGCTTAATCATAAGCTCCTACGAGCAGTACTTC.

This clonotype was found a few times. The CDR3 DNA reads as TGTGCCAGCTGTCCCGGAGACAGGGTTCAGCCCCAGCATTTT. Translated, it gives CASCPGDRVQPQHF. This chain joins TRBV6-1 and TRBJ1-5; 7 nucleotides align to TRBD1. CDR3 length: 14 residues. Looked up from germline, CDR1 is MNHNS and CDR2 is SASEGT. Trimming at V came to 8 bases and at J to 6 bases, leaving 10 bases not matched to a gene.

Ten or more counts support this clonotype. CDR3 residues: CASSARGLAGIYEQYF. Written as DNA, the CDR3 is TGTGCCAGCAGCGCTCGCGGTCTAGCGGGGATCTACGAGCAGTACTTC. The chain recombines TRBV7-8 with TRBJ2-7; 9 nucleotides match TRBD2. CDR3 size: 16 residues. Trimming took 5 bases from V and 3 from J; bases not matched to a gene: 11. Germline assignment: CDR1 SGHVS and CDR2 FQNEAQ.

J is TRBJ2-1 and V is TRBV29-1, with D perhaps matching TRBD1 (6 bases). The CDR3 runs to 16 residues. Germline CDR1 is SQVTM and CDR2 is ANQGSEA. V lost 0 bases and J lost 2, with 14 bases in between. CDR3 protein: CSVEDPGRGPYNEQFF. The CDR3 DNA reads TGCAGCGTTGAAGACCCCGGCAGGGGCCCCTACAATGAGCAGTTCTTC.